This TCR beta chain was profiled in a study of cytotoxic CD8 clonotypes in ibrutinib-treated CLL. Germline-derived CDR1 and CDR2 are MNHEY and SVGAGI. This CDR3 comprises 12 residues. The V segment lost 2 bases and the J segment 7 bases; nucleotides outside the gene matches: 1. Libraries were prepared by immunoSEQ multiplex PCR; TCRdb keeps only in-frame clonotypes and omits some of them. The sample has about 68,000 clones; more than 70% are singletons. The origin of this receptor is a human donor with chronic lymphocytic leukemia. The chain couples TRBV6-5 to TRBJ1-1; 7 positions agree with TRBD1. This specimen consisted of PBMCs, obtained at disease progression, from a patient treated with ibrutinib. CDR3 sequence (DNA): TGTGCCAGCAGTTACAACAGGGGTGAAGCTTTCTTT. Amino acids: CASSYNRGEAFF.